Following are 6 T cell receptor beta chains from one sample sequenced in a study of cytomegalovirus exposure and HLA in healthy donors. The PCR ran on 60 Vbeta and 13 Jbeta primers. Repertoires were generated with immunoSEQ multiplex PCR, while TCRdb's copy carries only in-frame clones and drops some. The repertoire holds 120,000 to 150,000 clones, roughly four fifths seen once, with about 10% in the top ten. Sequencing input: PBMCs. These receptors came from a woman aged 50 to 60 in good health and CMV-seropositive.

This clone has only a few counts. The genes are TRBV18 and TRBJ2-2; no reliable D call. CDR1 is KGHSH, CDR2 LQKENI, per germline. This CDR3 is 14 amino acids long. Trimming took 3 bases from V and 0 from J, leaving 5 bases between them. The DNA for the CDR3 is TGTGCCAGCTCACCGGCCTCGAACACCGGGGAGCTGTTTTTT. Translation gives CASSPASNTGELFF.

Worth noting for this clone: A read error may account for a junction end that differs from germline. The sample has other DNA sequences that encode this CDR3 too. The chain has TRBV5-6 and TRBJ2-5; 8 bases are a match to TRBD1. This CDR3 region has 16 residues. Germline V gives CDR1 SGHDT, CDR2 YYEEEE. The CDR3 bases are TGCGCCAGCAGCTTTTCGGGACAGGACCTTCGGGAGACCCAGTACTTC. Its protein product is CASSFSGQDLRETQYF.

V usage is TRBV30 and J usage is TRBJ1-3; D remains unclear. The germline V gene encodes CDR1 GTSNPN and CDR2 SVGIG (reference sequence). The CDR3 is made up of 15 amino acids. V gave up 1 base and J gave up 3 bases, with 13 bases separating them. The CDR3 spells CAWSARGNLGNTIYF. The CDR3 DNA reads as TGTGCCTGGAGTGCCCGGGGAAACCTTGGAAACACCATATATTTT.

The table lists this clone with a few counts. Within the sample, other DNA sequences also encode this same CDR3. This rearrangement joins TRBV28 to TRBJ1-2, with D possibly matching TRBD1 (5 bases). V lost 7 bases and J 8 bases, leaving 17 bases between the germline ends. In germline, CDR1 is MDHEN, CDR2 SYDVKM. There are 13 residues in the CDR3. The CDR3, as DNA: TGTGCCAGCACCGTGGGGGGAACGGGGGGCTACACCTTC. The encoded protein is CASTVGGTGGYTF.

The J gene is TRBJ2-3, the V gene TRBV11-2; D is perhaps TRBD1 (6 bases). Germline-derived CDR1 and CDR2 are SGHAT and FQNNGV. The CDR3 is 17 residues long. The ends were cut back, 5 bases at V and 3 bases at J, with 21 bases in the middle. The CDR3 protein is CASSNALFTGRTDTQYF. CDR3 nucleotides: TGTGCCAGCAGCAACGCATTATTCACAGGGAGAACAGATACGCAGTATTTT.

The count of this clone is one. V and J are TRBV29-1 and TRBJ2-7; 10 positions match TRBD1. This CDR3 spans 14 amino acids. Germline assignment: CDR1 SQVTM and CDR2 ANQGSEA. V gave up 6 bases and J gave up 2 bases; unmatched junction bases: 7. CDR3 in DNA: TGCAGCGTCGAACCGGGACAGGGGCCCTACGAGCAGTACTTC. As protein: CSVEPGQGPYEQYF.